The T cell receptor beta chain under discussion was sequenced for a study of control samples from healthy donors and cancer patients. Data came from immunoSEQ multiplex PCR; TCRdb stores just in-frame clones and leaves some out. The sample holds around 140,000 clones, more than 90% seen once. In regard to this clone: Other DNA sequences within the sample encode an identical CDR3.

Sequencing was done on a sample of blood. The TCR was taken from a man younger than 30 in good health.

The CDR3 reads CASSQDRNTEAFF. The CDR3 nucleotides read TGTGCCAGCAGCCAAGATCGGAACACTGAAGCTTTCTTT. The chain links TRBV14 to TRBJ1-1; D gene ambiguous. Germline V gene sequence: CDR1 SGHDN, CDR2 FVKESK. V lost 0 bases and J 1 base, leaving 3 bases between the germline ends. The CDR3 is 13 residues long.